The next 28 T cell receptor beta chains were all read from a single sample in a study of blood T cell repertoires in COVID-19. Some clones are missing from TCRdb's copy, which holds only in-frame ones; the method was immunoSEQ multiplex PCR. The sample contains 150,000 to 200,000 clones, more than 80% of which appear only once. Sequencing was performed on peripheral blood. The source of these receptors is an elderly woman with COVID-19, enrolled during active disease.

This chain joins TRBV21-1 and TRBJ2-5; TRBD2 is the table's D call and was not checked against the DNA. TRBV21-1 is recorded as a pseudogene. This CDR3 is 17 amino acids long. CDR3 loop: CASSPRTSGSTRETQYF. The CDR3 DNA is TGTGCCAGCAGCCCGCGGACTAGCGGGTCCACGAGGGAGACCCAGTACTTC.

The CDR3 DNA is TGTGCCAGTAGCCTCTTGACAGGGATTAATGAAAAACTGTTTTTT. It yields the protein CASSLLTGINEKLFF. The rearrangement links TRBV19 to TRBJ1-4, with 7 bases identical to TRBD1. Germline trimming cut 6 bases from V and 4 bases from J; bases unmatched to any gene: 8. From germline, CDR1 is LNHDA and CDR2 SQIVND (reference sequence). This CDR3 region has 15 residues.

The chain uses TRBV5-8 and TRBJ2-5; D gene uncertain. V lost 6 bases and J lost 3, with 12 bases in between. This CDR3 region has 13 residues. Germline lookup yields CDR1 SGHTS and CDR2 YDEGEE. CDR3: CASKNRQKETQYF. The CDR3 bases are TGTGCCAGCAAGAACCGACAAAAAGAGACCCAGTACTTC.

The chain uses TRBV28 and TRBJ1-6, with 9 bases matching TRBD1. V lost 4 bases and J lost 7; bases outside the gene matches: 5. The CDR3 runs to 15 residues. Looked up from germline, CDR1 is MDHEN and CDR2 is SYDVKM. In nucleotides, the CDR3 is TGTGCCAGCAGTTCTCCGACAGGGGGGAATTCACCCCTCCACTTT. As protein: CASSSPTGGNSPLHF.

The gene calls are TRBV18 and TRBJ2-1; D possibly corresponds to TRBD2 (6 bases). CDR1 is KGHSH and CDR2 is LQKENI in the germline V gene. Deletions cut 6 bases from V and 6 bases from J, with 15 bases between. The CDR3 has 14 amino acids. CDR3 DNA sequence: TGTGCCAGCTCCCCTCGGGCGGGGAGCAATGAGCAGTTCTTC. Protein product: CASSPRAGSNEQFF.

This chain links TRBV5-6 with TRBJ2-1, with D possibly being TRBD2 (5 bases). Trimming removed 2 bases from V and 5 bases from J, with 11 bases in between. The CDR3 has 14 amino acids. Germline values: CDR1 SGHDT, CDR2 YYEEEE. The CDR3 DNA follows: TGTGCCAGCAGCTTAGAGGGCCTTAACAATGAGCAGTTCTTC. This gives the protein CASSLEGLNNEQFF.

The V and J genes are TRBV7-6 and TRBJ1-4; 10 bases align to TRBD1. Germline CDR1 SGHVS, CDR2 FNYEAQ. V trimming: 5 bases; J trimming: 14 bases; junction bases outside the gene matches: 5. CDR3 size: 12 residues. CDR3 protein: CASSMTGGLLFF. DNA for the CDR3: TGTGCCAGCAGCATGACAGGGGGCTTGCTGTTTTTT.

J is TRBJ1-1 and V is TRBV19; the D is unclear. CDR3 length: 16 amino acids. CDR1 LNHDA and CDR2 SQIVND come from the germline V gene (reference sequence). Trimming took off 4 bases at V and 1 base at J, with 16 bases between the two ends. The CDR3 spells CASSTAGWRGNTEAFF. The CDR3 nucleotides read TGTGCCAGTAGTACCGCTGGTTGGCGGGGGAACACTGAAGCTTTCTTT.

The CDR3 bases are TGTGCCATCAGTGAGTCCGGACAGGGGGATGAAAAACTGTTTTTT. This encodes CAISESGQGDEKLFF. The chain links TRBV10-3 to TRBJ1-4, with 10 bases fitting TRBD1. The trim removed 0 bases at V and 6 bases at J, leaving 1 base unmatched. CDR3 length: 15 amino acids. Germline V lookup: CDR1 ENHRY, CDR2 SYGVKD.

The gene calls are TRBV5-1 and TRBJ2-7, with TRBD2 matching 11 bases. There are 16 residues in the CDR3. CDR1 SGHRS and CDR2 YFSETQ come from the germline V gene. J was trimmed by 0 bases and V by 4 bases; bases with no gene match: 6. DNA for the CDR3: TGCGCCAGCAGCCCGACTAGCGGGGCGAGCTCCTACGAGCAGTACTTC. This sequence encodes CASSPTSGASSYEQYF. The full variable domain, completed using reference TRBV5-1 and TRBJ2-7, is KAGVTQTPRYLIKTRGQQVTLSCSPISGHRSVSWYQQTPGQGLQFLFEYFSETQRNKGNFPGRFSGRQFSNSRSEMNVSTLELGDSALYLCASSPTSGASSYEQYFGPGTRLTVT.

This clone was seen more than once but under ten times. The CDR3 bases are TGTGCCAGCAGCCCTCCGGGGGGGCTAGGCAATGAGCAGTTCTTC. Translated: CASSPPGGLGNEQFF. The chain links TRBV7-3 to TRBJ2-1; TRBD2 matches 8 bases. Trimming at V came to 5 bases and at J to 6 bases, leaving 9 bases not matched to a gene. The CDR3 loop spans 15 amino acids. The germline gives CDR1 SGHTA, CDR2 FQGTGA.

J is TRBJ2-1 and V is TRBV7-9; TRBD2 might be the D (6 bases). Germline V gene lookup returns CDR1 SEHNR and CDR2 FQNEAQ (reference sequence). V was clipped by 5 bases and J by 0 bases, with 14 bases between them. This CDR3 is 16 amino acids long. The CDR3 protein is CASSRSGSPSYNEQFF. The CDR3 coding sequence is TGTGCCAGCAGCCGGAGCGGGTCGCCCTCCTACAATGAGCAGTTCTTC.

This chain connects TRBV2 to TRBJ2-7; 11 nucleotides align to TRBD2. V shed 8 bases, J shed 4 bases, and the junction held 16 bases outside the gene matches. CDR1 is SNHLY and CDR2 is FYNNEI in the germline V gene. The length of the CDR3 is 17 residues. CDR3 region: CASLGLAVWDDGYEQYF. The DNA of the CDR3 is TGTGCCAGCTTGGGACTAGCGGTATGGGATGATGGGTACGAGCAGTACTTC.

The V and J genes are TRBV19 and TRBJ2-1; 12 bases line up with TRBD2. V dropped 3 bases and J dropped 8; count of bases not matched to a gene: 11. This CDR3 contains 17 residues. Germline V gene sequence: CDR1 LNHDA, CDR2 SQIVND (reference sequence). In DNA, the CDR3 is TGTGCCAGTAGTATGGGTCGTCGACTAGCGGGAGAGGATGAGCAGTTCTTC. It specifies CASSMGRRLAGEDEQFF.

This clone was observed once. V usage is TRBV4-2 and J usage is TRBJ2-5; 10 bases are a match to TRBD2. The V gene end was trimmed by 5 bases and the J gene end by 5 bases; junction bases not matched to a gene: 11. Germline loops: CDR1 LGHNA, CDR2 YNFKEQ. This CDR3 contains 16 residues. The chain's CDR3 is CASSFPKREGVETQYF. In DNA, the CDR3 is TGTGCCAGCAGCTTCCCTAAGCGGGAGGGGGTGGAGACCCAGTACTTC.

CDR3 amino acids: CASVRGDSPLHF. The CDR3 DNA reads TGTGCCAGTGTCAGGGGTGATTCACCCCTCCACTTT. This chain links TRBV7-9 with TRBJ1-6; the D gene is possibly TRBD1 (6 bases). CDR3 length: 12 amino acids. Germline CDR1 SEHNR, CDR2 FQNEAQ (reference sequence). Deletions cut 9 bases from V and 8 bases from J, with 11 bases between.

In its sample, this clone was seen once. The CDR3: CASSSPDRRDYEQYF. The DNA for the CDR3 is TGTGCCAGCAGTTCCCCGGACAGGCGAGACTACGAGCAGTACTTC. The rearrangement uses TRBV28 and TRBJ2-7; 7 bases agree with TRBD1. From germline, CDR1 is MDHEN and CDR2 SYDVKM. This CDR3 is built from 15 residues. V lost 4 bases and J lost 3; bases outside the gene matches: 9. Filled out from reference TRBV28 and TRBJ2-7, the complete variable domain reads DVKVTQSSRYLVKRTGEKVFLECVQDMDHENMFWYRQDPGLGLRLIYFSYDVKMKEKGDIPEGYSVSREKKERFSLILESASTNQTSMYLCASSSPDRRDYEQYFGPGTRLTVT.

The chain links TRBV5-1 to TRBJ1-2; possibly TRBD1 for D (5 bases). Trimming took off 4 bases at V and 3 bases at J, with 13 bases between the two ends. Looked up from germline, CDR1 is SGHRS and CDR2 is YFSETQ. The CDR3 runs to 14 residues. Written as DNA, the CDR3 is TGCGCCAGCAGCGGGGGAGGGACGGACTATGGCTACACCTTC. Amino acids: CASSGGGTDYGYTF.

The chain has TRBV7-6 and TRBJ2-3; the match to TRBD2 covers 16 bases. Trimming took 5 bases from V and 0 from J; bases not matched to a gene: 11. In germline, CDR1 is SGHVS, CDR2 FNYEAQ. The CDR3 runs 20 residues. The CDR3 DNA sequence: TGTGCCAGCAGCGCAATCCGGGGACTAGCGGGGGGGACTAGCACAGATACGCAGTATTTT. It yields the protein CASSAIRGLAGGTSTDTQYF.

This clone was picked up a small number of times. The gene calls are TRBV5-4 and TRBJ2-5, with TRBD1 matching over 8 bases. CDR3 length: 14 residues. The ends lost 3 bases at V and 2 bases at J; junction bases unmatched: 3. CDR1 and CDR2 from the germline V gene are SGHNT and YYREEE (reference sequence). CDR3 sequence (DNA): TGTGCCAGCAGCTCCCGGACAGGGCAAGAGACCCAGTACTTC. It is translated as CASSSRTGQETQYF.

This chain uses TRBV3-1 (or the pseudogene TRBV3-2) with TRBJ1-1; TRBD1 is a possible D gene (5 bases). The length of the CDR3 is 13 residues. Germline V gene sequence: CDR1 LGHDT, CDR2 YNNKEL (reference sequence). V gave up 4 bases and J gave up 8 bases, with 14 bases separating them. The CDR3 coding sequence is TGTGCCAGCAGCCCAATGGACACAAACGAAGCTTTCTTT. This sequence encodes CASSPMDTNEAFF.

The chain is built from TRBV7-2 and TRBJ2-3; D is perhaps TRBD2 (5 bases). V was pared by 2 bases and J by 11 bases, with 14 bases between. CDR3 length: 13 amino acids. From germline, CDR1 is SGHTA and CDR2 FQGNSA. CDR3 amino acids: CASSLQFGREQYF. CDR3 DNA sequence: TGTGCCAGCAGCTTACAATTTGGGAGAGAGCAGTATTTT.

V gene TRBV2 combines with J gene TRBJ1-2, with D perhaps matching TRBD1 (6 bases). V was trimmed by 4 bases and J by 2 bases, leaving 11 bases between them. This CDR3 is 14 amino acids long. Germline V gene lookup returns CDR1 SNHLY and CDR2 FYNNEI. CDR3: CASSAGRGNYGYTF. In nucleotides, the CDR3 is TGTGCCAGCAGTGCCGGCAGGGGAAACTATGGCTACACCTTC.

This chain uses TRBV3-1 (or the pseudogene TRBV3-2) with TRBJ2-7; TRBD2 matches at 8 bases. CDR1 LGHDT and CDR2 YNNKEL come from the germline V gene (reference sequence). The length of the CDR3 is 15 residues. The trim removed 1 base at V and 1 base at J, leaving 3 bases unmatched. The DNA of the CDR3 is TGTGCCAGCAGCCAAGTGGCTAGCGGGTCCTACGAGCAGTACTTC. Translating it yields CASSQVASGSYEQYF.

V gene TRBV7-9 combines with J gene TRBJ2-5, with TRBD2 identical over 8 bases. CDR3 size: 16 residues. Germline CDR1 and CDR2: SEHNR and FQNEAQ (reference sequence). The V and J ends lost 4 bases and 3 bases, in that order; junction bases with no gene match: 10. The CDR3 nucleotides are TGTGCCAGCAGCTCGGGCCGAGGACTAGCAGAAGAGACCCAGTACTTC. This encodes CASSSGRGLAEETQYF.

CDR3 sequence reads: CASSLRSGTSSYEQYF. The CDR3 DNA is TGTGCCAGCAGCTTACGGTCAGGCACAAGCTCCTACGAGCAGTACTTC. The chain couples TRBV7-2 to TRBJ2-7; no clear D. The CDR3 runs 16 residues. V was pared by 2 bases and J by 0 bases, with 14 bases between. Germline V gene lookup returns CDR1 SGHTA and CDR2 FQGNSA.

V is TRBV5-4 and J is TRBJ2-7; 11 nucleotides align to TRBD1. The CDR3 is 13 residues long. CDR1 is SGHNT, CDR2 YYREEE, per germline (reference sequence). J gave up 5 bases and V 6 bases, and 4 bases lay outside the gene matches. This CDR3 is CASTGTGGDEQYF. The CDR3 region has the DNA TGTGCCAGCACCGGGACAGGGGGGGACGAGCAGTACTTC.

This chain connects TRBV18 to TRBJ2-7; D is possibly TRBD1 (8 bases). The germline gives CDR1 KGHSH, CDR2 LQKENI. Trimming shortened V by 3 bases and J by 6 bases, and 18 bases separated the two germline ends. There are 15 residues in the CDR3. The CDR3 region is CASSPGQGGTGEQYF. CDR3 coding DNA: TGTGCCAGCTCACCCGGACAGGGAGGGACGGGCGAGCAGTACTTC.